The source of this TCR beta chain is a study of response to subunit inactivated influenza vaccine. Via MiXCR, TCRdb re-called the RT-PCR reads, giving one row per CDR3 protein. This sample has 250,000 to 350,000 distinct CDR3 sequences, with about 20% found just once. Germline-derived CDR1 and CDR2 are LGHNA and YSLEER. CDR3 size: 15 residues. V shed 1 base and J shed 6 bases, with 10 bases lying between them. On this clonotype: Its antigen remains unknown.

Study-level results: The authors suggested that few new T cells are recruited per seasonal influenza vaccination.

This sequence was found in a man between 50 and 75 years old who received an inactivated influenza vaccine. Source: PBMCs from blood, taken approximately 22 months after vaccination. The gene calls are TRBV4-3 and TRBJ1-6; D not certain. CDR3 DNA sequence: TGCGCCAGCAGCCAAGGCCGGGAGATTAATTCACCCCTCCACTTT. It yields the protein CASSQGREINSPLHF.